What follows are 28 T cell receptor beta chains derived from one specimen sequenced in a study of shared clonotypes between healthy human individuals. Sequencing used immunoSEQ multiplex PCR; TCRdb keeps in-frame clones, though not all of them. There are about 470,000 clones in the sample; roughly 77% occur only once, and roughly an eighth lies in the top ten. The material sequenced was PBMCs. The receptors come from a woman aged 40 to 49 in good health. Some clones in this sample may be carry-over from other donors' samples.

The chain is built from TRBV27 and TRBJ2-1; D tentatively reads TRBD1 or TRBD2 (5 bases each). The CDR3 runs to 15 residues. CDR1 MNHEY and CDR2 SMNVEV come from the germline V gene (reference sequence). Trimming took 8 bases from V and 5 from J, leaving 19 bases between them. As DNA, the CDR3 is TGTGCCAGCGGCCCGGGACGGACCTTTGACAATGAGCAGTTCTTC. As protein: CASGPGRTFDNEQFF.

The chain combines TRBV5-4 with TRBJ2-1, with 15 bases lining up with TRBD2. The CDR3 is made up of 18 amino acids. V was clipped by 2 bases and J by 4 bases; unmatched bases: 7. In germline, CDR1 is SGHNT, CDR2 YYREEE (reference sequence). Here the CDR3 reads CASSLGLAGGPVYNEQFF. DNA for the CDR3: TGTGCCAGCAGCTTAGGACTAGCGGGAGGGCCGGTGTACAATGAGCAGTTCTTC. Using reference TRBV5-4 and TRBJ2-1 for the parts outside the CDR3, the full variable domain is ETGVTQSPTHLIKTRGQQVTLRCSSQSGHNTVSWYQQALGQGPQFIFQYYREEENGRGNFPPRFSGLQFPNYSSELNVNALELDDSALYLCASSLGLAGGPVYNEQFFGPGTRLTVL.

This chain uses TRBV5-1 with TRBJ1-4, with a possible D match to TRBD1 (5 bases). This CDR3 spans 20 amino acids. Trimming took 3 bases from V and 0 from J, leaving 24 bases between them. From germline, CDR1 is SGHRS and CDR2 YFSETQ. CDR3 region: CASSSQPKSGTDATNEKLFF. The CDR3, as DNA: TGCGCCAGCAGCTCCCAACCTAAGTCCGGGACGGATGCAACTAATGAAAAACTGTTTTTT.

The rearrangement joins TRBV28 to TRBJ2-7, with D maybe TRBD2 (6 bases). This CDR3 contains 13 residues. Germline V gives CDR1 MDHEN, CDR2 SYDVKM. V shed 5 bases and J shed 7 bases, with 15 bases lying between them. CDR3: CASSLGRIGEQYF. CDR3 bases: TGTGCCAGCAGTCTGGGGAGGATCGGGGAGCAGTACTTC.

The rearrangement links TRBV7-2 to TRBJ1-1; D may be TRBD1 (5 bases). In germline, CDR1 is SGHTA, CDR2 FQGNSA. The CDR3 contains 12 residues. V shed 1 base and J shed 11 bases, with 11 bases lying between them. The CDR3 loop reads CASSLGGARAFF. The CDR3, as DNA: TGTGCCAGCAGCTTAGGAGGGGCGAGGGCTTTCTTT.

V is TRBV7-6 and J is TRBJ1-5; D possibly corresponds to TRBD1 (6 bases). This CDR3 spans 19 amino acids. V shed 4 bases and J shed 0 bases, with 22 bases lying between them. Germline CDR1 and CDR2: SGHVS and FNYEAQ. This chain's CDR3 is CASSSHPYAGDHSNQPQHF. DNA for the CDR3: TGTGCCAGCAGCTCTCATCCTTATGCAGGGGACCATAGCAATCAGCCCCAGCATTTT. Drawing the rest from reference TRBV7-6 and TRBJ1-5, the complete variable domain is GAGVSQSPRYKVTKRGQDVALRCDPISGHVSLYWYRQALGQGPEFLTYFNYEAQQDKSGLPNDRFSAERPEGSISTLTIQRTEQRDSAMYRCASSSHPYAGDHSNQPQHFGDGTRLSIL.

The rearrangement joins TRBV27 to TRBJ2-7, with D perhaps given as TRBD1 or TRBD2 (6 bases each). Germline CDR1 MNHEY, CDR2 SMNVEV (reference sequence). The CDR3 contains 14 residues. V was pared by 6 bases and J by 3 bases, with 15 bases between. DNA for the CDR3: TGTGCCAGCAGATCGGCCAGGGGAGGCTACGAGCAGTACTTC. Residues: CASRSARGGYEQYF.

The rearrangement links TRBV27 to TRBJ2-1; D uncertain. The V end lost 7 bases, the J end lost 4 bases, and 11 bases lay between the germline ends. From germline, CDR1 is MNHEY and CDR2 SMNVEV (reference sequence). This CDR3 contains 13 residues. DNA of the CDR3: TGTGCCAGCATGTTCCTTGGGTACAATGAGCAGTTCTTC. Translating gives CASMFLGYNEQFF.

The chain is built from TRBV28 and TRBJ2-5; D tentatively fits TRBD1 or TRBD2 (5 bases each). Germline CDR1 is MDHEN and CDR2 is SYDVKM. V gave up 8 bases and J gave up 11 bases, with 21 bases separating them. The CDR3 spans 13 residues. This CDR3 is CASARLGTLEQYF. The CDR3 DNA is TGTGCCAGCGCCCGGCTAGGGACCTTGGAGCAGTACTTC. The whole variable domain, remainder taken from reference TRBV28 and TRBJ2-5, is DVKVTQSSRYLVKRTGEKVFLECVQDMDHENMFWYRQDPGLGLRLIYFSYDVKMKEKGDIPEGYSVSREKKERFSLILESASTNQTSMYLCASARLGTLEQYFGPGTRLLVL.

This clone has only one observation. This chain connects TRBV28 to TRBJ1-2, with D tentatively TRBD1 (5 bases). Per germline, CDR1 MDHEN and CDR2 SYDVKM. The CDR3 spans 15 residues. V gave up 1 base and J gave up 2 bases, with 11 bases separating them. Written as DNA, the CDR3 is TGTGCCAGCAGTTTATCGGGACTTTCGAACTATGGCTACACCTTC. Its translation: CASSLSGLSNYGYTF.

The chain is built from TRBV5-4 and TRBJ2-5, with 10 bases identical to TRBD2. Trimming took 4 bases from V and 5 from J; bases not matched to a gene: 11. Germline loops: CDR1 SGHNT, CDR2 YYREEE (reference sequence). There are 16 residues in the CDR3. CDR3: CASSPTPLAGWETQYF. Here the CDR3 DNA reads TGTGCCAGCAGCCCCACTCCACTAGCGGGGTGGGAGACCCAGTACTTC.

This clone was detected only once. The V call is TRBV6-6, the J call TRBJ2-7; no definite D call. CDR1 and CDR2 from the germline V gene are MNHNY and SVGAGI (reference sequence). The CDR3 covers 12 residues. V lost 6 bases to trimming and J lost 1 base, with 7 bases between them. As DNA, the CDR3 is TGTGCCAGCAGACAGAATTCCTACGAGCAGTACTTC. It codes for CASRQNSYEQYF.

The chain has TRBV19 and TRBJ1-2; D ambiguous. The CDR3 runs 15 residues. The V gene lost 0 bases and the J gene lost 4 bases, with 12 bases spanning the gap. Germline CDR1 is LNHDA and CDR2 is SQIVND (reference sequence). The CDR3 coding sequence is TGTGCCAGTAGTATAGACGCCCAAAAGGGCTATGGCTACACCTTC. Amino acids: CASSIDAQKGYGYTF.

The chain uses TRBV9 and TRBJ2-1; possible D gene TRBD2, 6 bases. Germline CDR1 is SGDLS and CDR2 is YYNGEE. The CDR3 runs 16 residues. The V gene lost 3 bases and the J gene lost 7 bases, with 20 bases spanning the gap. CDR3: CASSAVLGGTGNEQFF. The CDR3 coding sequence is TGTGCCAGCAGCGCCGTCCTTGGCGGGACCGGGAATGAGCAGTTCTTC.

The chain uses TRBV6-1 and TRBJ2-5; D is unresolved. CDR3 length: 13 residues. V lost 6 bases and J 5 bases, leaving 13 bases between the germline ends. Germline CDR1 reads MNHNS; CDR2 reads SASEGT. The CDR3 reads CASSPGPSETQYF. As DNA, the CDR3 is TGTGCCAGCAGCCCCGGGCCCTCCGAGACCCAGTACTTC.

This chain connects TRBV7-3 to TRBJ1-1, with D maybe TRBD1 (6 bases). Germline V gene sequence: CDR1 SGHTA, CDR2 FQGTGA. V lost 1 base and J 8 bases, leaving 14 bases between the germline ends. This CDR3 has 14 amino acids. The CDR3 coding sequence is TGTGCCAGCAGCTTAATGCCGGACAGCGGGGAAGCTTTCTTT. Encoded protein: CASSLMPDSGEAFF.

Only a few counts were recorded for this clone. V gene TRBV7-3 combines with J gene TRBJ2-5; no reliable D call. V was pared by 0 bases and J by 2 bases, with 4 bases between. The CDR3 is 13 amino acids. Germline lookup yields CDR1 SGHTA and CDR2 FQGTGA. The CDR3 spells CASSLTIQETQYF. DNA of the CDR3: TGTGCCAGCAGCTTAACCATACAAGAGACCCAGTACTTC.

The rearrangement links TRBV18 to TRBJ1-2; possible D gene TRBD1, 6 bases. There are 18 residues in the CDR3. Trimming shortened V by 5 bases and J by 0 bases, and 22 bases separated the two germline ends. Germline CDR1 and CDR2: KGHSH and LQKENI. CDR3 amino acids: CASSTHPPGQGANYGYTF. Here the CDR3 DNA reads TGTGCCAGCTCAACTCACCCGCCGGGACAAGGAGCTAACTATGGCTACACCTTC. The full variable domain, with the rest looked up from reference TRBV18 and TRBJ1-2, is NAGVMQNPRHLVRRRGQEARLRCSPMKGHSHVYWYRQLPEEGLKFMVYLQKENIIDESGMPKERFSAEFPKEGPSILRIQQVVRGDSAAYFCASSTHPPGQGANYGYTFGSGTRLTVV.

CDR3 nucleotides: TGCGCCAGCAGTGACTGGTCCTACTCCTACGAGCAGTACTTC. Translation: CASSDWSYSYEQYF. V usage is TRBV10-2 and J usage is TRBJ2-7, with D unresolved. V lost 3 bases and J 0 bases, leaving 9 bases between the germline ends. This CDR3 is 14 amino acids long. In germline, CDR1 is WSHSY, CDR2 SAAADI.

The chain is built from TRBV11-2 and TRBJ2-3; D gene uncertain. V dropped 5 bases and J dropped 6 bases, with 9 bases sitting between them. Germline values: CDR1 SGHAT, CDR2 FQNNGV. The CDR3 totals 12 residues. The CDR3 spells CASSLDRDTQYF. CDR3 DNA sequence: TGTGCCAGCAGCCTCGATAGGGATACGCAGTATTTT.

The V call is TRBV13, the J call TRBJ1-2; D gene unclear. The V end lost 4 bases, the J end lost 7 bases, and 10 bases lay between the germline ends. Germline CDR1 reads PRHDT; CDR2 reads FYEKMQ (reference sequence). The CDR3 is 12 residues long. The chain's CDR3 is CASSSGSTGYTF. For the CDR3, the DNA is TGTGCCAGCAGCTCCGGGTCCACTGGCTACACCTTC.

This chain links TRBV7-9 with TRBJ1-1; no clear D. V was pared by 5 bases and J by 5 bases, with 12 bases between. Germline V gene data show CDR1 as SEHNR and CDR2 as FQNEAQ (reference sequence). CDR3 size: 13 residues. The CDR3 is CASSRFPGTEAFF. In DNA, the CDR3 is TGTGCCAGCAGCCGATTTCCCGGGACTGAAGCTTTCTTT.

V gene TRBV11-1 combines with J gene TRBJ1-1; 7 bases match TRBD1. V was pared by 5 bases and J by 8 bases, with 8 bases of the junction left unmatched. Germline V gene data show CDR1 as SGHAT and CDR2 as FQDESV (reference sequence). The CDR3 consists of 13 residues. The CDR3 region is CASSLGGQQEAFF. The CDR3 coding sequence is TGTGCCAGCAGCCTAGGGGGACAGCAAGAAGCTTTCTTT.

On this clone itself: Other DNA sequences of this sample code for an identical CDR3. The chain has TRBV28 and TRBJ1-5, with 9 bases aligning to TRBD1. Germline V CDR1 and CDR2: MDHEN, SYDVKM. The V gene end was trimmed by 6 bases and the J gene end by 7 bases; junction bases not matched to a gene: 7. The CDR3 covers 14 residues. CDR3 sequence reads: CASSTDRGRQPQHF. CDR3 nucleotides: TGTGCCAGCAGCACGGACAGGGGTCGGCAGCCCCAGCATTTT. Filled out from reference TRBV28 and TRBJ1-5, the complete variable domain reads DVKVTQSSRYLVKRTGEKVFLECVQDMDHENMFWYRQDPGLGLRLIYFSYDVKMKEKGDIPEGYSVSREKKERFSLILESASTNQTSMYLCASSTDRGRQPQHFGDGTRLSIL.

The rearrangement joins TRBV7-8 to TRBJ2-1; the match to TRBD2 covers 9 bases. The germline gives CDR1 SGHVS, CDR2 FQNEAQ. With 8 bases clipped from V and 4 bases from J, the junction kept 9 bases outside the gene matches. This CDR3 has 15 amino acids. CDR3 coding DNA: TGTGCCAGCCGGGCCGGCGGGAGGGAATACAATGAGCAGTTCTTC. Encoded protein: CASRAGGREYNEQFF.

In this sample, this clone turned up once. This chain connects TRBV5-8 to TRBJ2-5; the match to TRBD2 covers 14 bases. V lost 3 bases and J lost 6; bases outside the gene matches: 7. Germline V gives CDR1 SGHTS, CDR2 YDEGEE. The CDR3 sequence is 16 residues long. This CDR3 is CASSSRLAGGVKTQYF. As DNA, the CDR3 is TGTGCCAGCAGCTCCCGACTAGCGGGAGGGGTAAAGACCCAGTACTTC.

In regard to this clone: The identical CDR3 is also encoded by other nucleotide sequences in the sample. CDR3 sequence reads: CASSRPGETQYF. CDR3 DNA: TGTGCCAGCAGCAGACCGGGGGAGACCCAGTACTTC. The chain is built from TRBV7-6 and TRBJ2-5, with D perhaps TRBD2 (5 bases). Trimming pared 5 bases from V and 5 bases from J, leaving 9 bases between. This CDR3 contains 12 residues. In germline, CDR1 is SGHVS, CDR2 FNYEAQ.

About this clone: One end of the junction does not line up with germline, which may come from a read error. The same CDR3 also results from other DNA sequences found in this sample. This CDR3 reads CASSLDRIQETQYF. The CDR3 DNA reads TGTGCCAGCAGCCTAGACAGAATCCAAGAGACCCAGTACTTC. The V and J genes are TRBV11-2 and TRBJ2-5; perhaps TRBD1 as D (5 bases). Germline lookup yields CDR1 SGHAT and CDR2 FQNNGV. This CDR3 contains 14 residues.